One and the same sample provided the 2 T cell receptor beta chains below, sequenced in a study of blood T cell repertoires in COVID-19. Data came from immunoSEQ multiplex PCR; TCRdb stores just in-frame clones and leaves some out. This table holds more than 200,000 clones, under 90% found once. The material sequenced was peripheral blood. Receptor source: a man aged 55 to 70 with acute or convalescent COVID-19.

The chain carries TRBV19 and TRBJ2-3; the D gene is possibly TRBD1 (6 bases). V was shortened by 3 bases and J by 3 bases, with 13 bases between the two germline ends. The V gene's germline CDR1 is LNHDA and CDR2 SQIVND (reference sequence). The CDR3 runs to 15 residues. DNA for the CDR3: TGTGCCAGTAGTATGAGGTGGCAGGGGACAGATACGCAGTATTTT. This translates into CASSMRWQGTDTQYF.

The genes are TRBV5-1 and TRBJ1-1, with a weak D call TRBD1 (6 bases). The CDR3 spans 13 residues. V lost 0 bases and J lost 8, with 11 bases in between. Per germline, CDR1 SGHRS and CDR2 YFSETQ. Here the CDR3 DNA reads TGCGCCAGCAGCTTGGCGGACAGACAAGAAGCTTTCTTT. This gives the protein CASSLADRQEAFF.